This T cell receptor beta chain appears in the sequencing data of a study of prognosis after radiotherapy for stage I lung cancer. This clonotype was recorded many times. The germline gives CDR1 MNHNS, CDR2 SASEGT. The CDR3 runs to 13 residues. The V end lost 4 bases, the J end lost 7 bases, and 13 bases lay between the germline ends. From genomic DNA, TCR beta CDR3 was amplified by two-round multiplex PCR. First-round PCR employed TRBV- and TRBJ-specific primers for each gene. TCRdb re-derived calls from the multiplex PCR reads in MiXCR, one entry per CDR3 protein. The sample contains 15,000 to 20,000 distinct CDR3 sequences, around 31% of which appear only once.

This clonotype originated in a donor aged 50 or older with non-small cell lung cancer. The material sequenced was PBMCs, taken before or after stereotactic body radiation therapy (not recorded which). This chain joins TRBV6-1 and TRBJ1-1, with D possibly matching TRBD1 (6 bases). The CDR3 DNA sequence: TGTGCCAGCAGTGTCCCGACAGGCCTTGAAGCTTTCTTT. This sequence encodes CASSVPTGLEAFF.